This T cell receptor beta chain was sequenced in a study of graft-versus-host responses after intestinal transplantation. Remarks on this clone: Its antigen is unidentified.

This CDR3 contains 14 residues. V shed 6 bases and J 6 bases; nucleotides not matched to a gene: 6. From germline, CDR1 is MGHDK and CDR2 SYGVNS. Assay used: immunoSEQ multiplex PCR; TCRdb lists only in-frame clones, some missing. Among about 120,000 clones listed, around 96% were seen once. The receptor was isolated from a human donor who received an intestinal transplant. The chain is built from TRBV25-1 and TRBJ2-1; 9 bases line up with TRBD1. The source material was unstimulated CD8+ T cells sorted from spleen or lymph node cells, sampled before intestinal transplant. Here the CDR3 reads CASRAGTGINEQFF. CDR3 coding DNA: TGTGCCAGCAGGGCCGGGACAGGGATCAATGAGCAGTTCTTC.